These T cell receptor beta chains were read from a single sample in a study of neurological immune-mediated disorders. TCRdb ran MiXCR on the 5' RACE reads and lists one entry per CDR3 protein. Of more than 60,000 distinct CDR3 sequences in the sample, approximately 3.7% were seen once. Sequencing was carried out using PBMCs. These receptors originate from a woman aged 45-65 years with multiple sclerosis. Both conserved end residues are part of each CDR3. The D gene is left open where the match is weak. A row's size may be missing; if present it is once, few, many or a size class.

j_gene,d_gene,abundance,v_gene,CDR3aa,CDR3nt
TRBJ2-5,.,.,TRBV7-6,CASGRGVEETQYF,TGTGCCAGCGGTCGTGGGGTGGAAGAGACCCAGTACTTC
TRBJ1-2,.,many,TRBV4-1,CASSEPAVNYGYTF,TGCGCCAGCAGCGAGCCGGCGGTTAACTATGGCTACACCTTC
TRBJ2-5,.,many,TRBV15,CATSSPGTIQETQYF,TGTGCCACCAGCAGCCCCGGGACGATTCAAGAGACCCAGTACTTC
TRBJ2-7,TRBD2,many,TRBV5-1,CASSLSGLAGGPGQYF,TGCGCCAGCAGCTTGTCGGGACTAGCGGGAGGCCCAGGGCAGTACTTC
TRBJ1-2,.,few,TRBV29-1,CSVVNSYGYTF,TGCAGCGTTGTAAACAGTTATGGCTACACCTTC
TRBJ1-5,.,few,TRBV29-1,CSVGPGGGQPQNF,TGCAGCGTTGGCCCCGGGGGGGGTCAGCCCCAGAATTTT
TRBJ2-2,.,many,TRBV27,CASSFEFNTGELFF,TGTGCCAGCAGTTTTGAGTTTAACACCGGGGAGCTGTTTTTT
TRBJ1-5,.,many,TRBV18,CASSPFSDSNQPQHF,TGTGCCAGCTCACCCTTCAGCGATAGCAATCAGCCCCAGCATTTT
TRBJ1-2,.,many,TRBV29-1,CSVEITVYGYTF,TGCAGCGTTGAAATCACAGTTTATGGCTACACCTTC
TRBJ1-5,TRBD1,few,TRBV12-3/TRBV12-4,CASRGTGTQPQNF,TGTGCCAGCAGAGGGACAGGGACTCAGCCCCAGAATTTT
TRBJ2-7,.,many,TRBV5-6,CASSLWGTYEQYF,TGTGCCAGCAGCTTGTGGGGCACCTACGAGCAGTACTTC
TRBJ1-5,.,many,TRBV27,CASSFVGNQPQNF,TGTGCCAGCAGTTTTGTCGGGAATCAGCCCCAGAATTTT
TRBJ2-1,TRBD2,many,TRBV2,CASKRGTSGRAGGEQFF,TGTGCCAGCAAGAGAGGGACTAGCGGGAGGGCCGGGGGTGAGCAGTTCTTC
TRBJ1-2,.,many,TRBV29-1,CSVETGRGYTF,TGCAGCGTGGAAACAGGGCGCGGCTACACCTTC
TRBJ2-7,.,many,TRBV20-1,CSATIGVPYEQYF,TGCAGTGCTACAATCGGCGTACCCTACGAGCAGTACTTC
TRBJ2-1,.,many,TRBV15,CATSAPGLGYNEQFF,TGTGCCACCAGCGCCCCGGGACTTGGCTACAATGAGCAGTTCTTC
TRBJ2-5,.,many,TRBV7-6,CASSLRGAGETQYF,TGTGCCAGCAGCTTACGGGGGGCAGGAGAGACCCAGTACTTC
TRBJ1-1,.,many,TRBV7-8,CASSPRGFGNTEAFF,TGTGCCAGCAGCCCCAGGGGCTTTGGGAACACTGAAGCTTTCTTT
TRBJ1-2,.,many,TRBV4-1,CASSPLLAYGYTF,TGCGCCAGCAGCCCGCTACTGGCCTATGGCTACACCTTC
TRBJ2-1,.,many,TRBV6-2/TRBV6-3,CASSYQGGQFF,TGTGCCAGCAGTTACCAGGGGGGGCAGTTCTTC
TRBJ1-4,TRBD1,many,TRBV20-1,CSARPQRDSYNEKLFF,TGCAGTGCCAGACCCCAGCGGGACAGCTATAATGAAAAACTGTTTTTT
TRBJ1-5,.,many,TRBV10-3,CAISESGRGSNQPQHF,TGTGCCATCAGTGAGTCTGGCAGGGGAAGCAATCAGCCCCAGCATTTT
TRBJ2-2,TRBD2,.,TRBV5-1,CASKGLAVTGELFF,TGCGCCAGCAAAGGGCTAGCGGTAACCGGGGAGCTGTTTTTT
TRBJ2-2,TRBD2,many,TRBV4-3,CASSQVGLGDTGELFF,TGCGCCAGCAGCCAAGTGGGACTAGGTGACACCGGGGAGCTGTTTTTT
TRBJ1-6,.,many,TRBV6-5,CASSYSNSPLHF,TGTGCCAGCAGTTACAGTAATTCACCCCTCCACTTT
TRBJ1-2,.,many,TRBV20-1,CSPPQGPYGYTF,TGCAGTCCCCCTCAAGGTCCCTATGGCTACACCTTC
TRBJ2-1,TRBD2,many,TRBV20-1,CSARDLSGRDYNEQFF,TGCAGTGCTAGAGATCTCAGCGGGAGGGACTACAATGAGCAGTTCTTC
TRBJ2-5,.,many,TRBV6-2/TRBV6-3,CASSSGLETQYF,TGTGCCAGCAGTTCGGGGCTTGAGACCCAGTACTTC
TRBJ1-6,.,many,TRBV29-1,CSVETVLTLHF,TGCAGCGTTGAGACGGTCCTAACCCTCCACTTT
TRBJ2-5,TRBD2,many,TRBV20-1,CSATRGGEETQYF,TGCAGTGCTACCCGGGGGGGCGAAGAGACCCAGTACTTC
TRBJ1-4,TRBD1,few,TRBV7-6,CASSLGGQGNEKLFF,TGTGCCAGCAGCTTAGGGGGACAGGGGAATGAAAAACTGTTTTTT
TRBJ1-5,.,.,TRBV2,CASQGGYNQPQNF,TGTGCCAGCCAGGGAGGGTACAATCAGCCCCAGAATTTT
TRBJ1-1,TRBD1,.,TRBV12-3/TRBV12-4,CASSKTGDTEAFF,TGTGCCAGCAGTAAGACAGGGGACACTGAAGCTTTCTTT
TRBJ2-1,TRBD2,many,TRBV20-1,CSAQTSGFNNEQFF,TGCAGTGCCCAGACTAGCGGGTTCAACAATGAGCAGTTCTTC
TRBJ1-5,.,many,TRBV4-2,CASSPDFGQTSQHF,TGTGCCAGCAGCCCCGACTTTGGACAGACGTCCCAGCATTTT
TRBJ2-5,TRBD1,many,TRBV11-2,CASSKWTGQETQYF,TGTGCCAGCAGCAAATGGACAGGGCAAGAGACCCAGTACTTC
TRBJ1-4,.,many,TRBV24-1,CATSDAPRQGRNEKLFF,TGTGCCACCAGTGACGCCCCTCGTCAGGGTCGGAATGAAAAACTGTTTTTT
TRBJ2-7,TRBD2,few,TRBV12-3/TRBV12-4,CASSFGAGGGYEQNF,TGTGCCAGCAGTTTCGGGGCGGGAGGAGGATACGAGCAGAACTTC
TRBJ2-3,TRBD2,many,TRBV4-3,CASSQGPSGSSADTQYF,TGCGCCAGCAGCCAAGGCCCTAGCGGGAGTAGTGCAGATACGCAGTATTTT
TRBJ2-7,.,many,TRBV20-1,CSVPSSFTDEQYF,TGCAGTGTTCCTTCAAGCTTTACCGACGAGCAGTACTTC
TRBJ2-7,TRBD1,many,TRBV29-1,CSVGRDRDHEQYF,TGCAGCGTTGGTAGGGACAGGGACCACGAGCAGTACTTC
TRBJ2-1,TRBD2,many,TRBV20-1,CSAQQLAGVWNEQFF,TGCAGTGCGCAACAACTAGCGGGAGTTTGGAATGAGCAGTTCTTC
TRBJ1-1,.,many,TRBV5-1,CASSLVTLGATEAFF,TGCGCCAGCAGCTTGGTTACCCTGGGGGCCACTGAAGCTTTCTTT
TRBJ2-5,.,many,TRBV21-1,CASPPPETQYF,TGTGCCAGCCCGCCCCCAGAGACCCAGTACTTC
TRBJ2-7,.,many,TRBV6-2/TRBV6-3,CASNGPSYEQYF,TGTGCCAGCAACGGACCCTCCTACGAGCAGTACTTC
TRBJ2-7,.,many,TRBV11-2,CASSGISYEQYF,TGTGCCAGCAGCGGGATTTCCTACGAGCAGTACTTC
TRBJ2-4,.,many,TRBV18,CASSPGTHQGDIQYF,TGTGCCAGCTCACCAGGGACTCACCAGGGAGACATTCAGTACTTC
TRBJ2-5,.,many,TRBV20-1,CSARSRQPLKRETQYF,TGCAGTGCTAGAAGTAGACAGCCCCTCAAGAGGGAGACCCAGTACTTC